The rows below give T cell receptor beta chains drawn from one sample of a study of cytomegalovirus exposure and HLA in healthy donors. TCRdb's table, derived via immunoSEQ multiplex PCR, lists solely in-frame clones and lacks some. The table has roughly 130,000 clones, 80% to 90% seen once; the top ten hold roughly 1.4%. Sequenced: PBMCs. The source is a woman under 40 in good health and CMV-seronegative. Each CDR3 is given with its conserved first and last residue. Clone size, where shown, is once, few, many, or a class for clones that have expanded.

clone_size: .
v_call: TRBV29-1
cdr3_aa: CSAAGSNNQPQHF

clone_size: .
v_call: TRBV19
cdr3_aa: CASSTGGYYYEQYF

clone_size: .
v_call: TRBV27
cdr3_aa: CASSLRNDRAYGYTF

clone_size: .
v_call: TRBV5-1
cdr3_aa: CASSSGQGGEKLFF

clone_size: .
v_call: TRBV14
cdr3_aa: CASSPRTGDGYTF

clone_size: .
v_call: TRBV19
cdr3_aa: CASSPPSMAPQHF

clone_size: .
v_call: TRBV18
cdr3_aa: CASSPDRVLGNQPQHF

clone_size: .
v_call: TRBV28
cdr3_aa: CASSWHLAGRTYEQYF

clone_size: few
v_call: TRBV5-6
cdr3_aa: CASSWAGPTNEKLFF

clone_size: .
v_call: TRBV28
cdr3_aa: CASSRHLSSNTGELFF

clone_size: .
v_call: TRBV5-6
cdr3_aa: CASSLERDRGTLEQYF

clone_size: .
v_call: TRBV7-2
cdr3_aa: CASSQDRGHDGNTIYF

clone_size: .
v_call: TRBV2
cdr3_aa: CASSESGGGAANEQFF

clone_size: once
v_call: TRBV7-2
cdr3_aa: CASSPGTVGAFF

clone_size: .
v_call: TRBV28
cdr3_aa: CASSQAFYRDRGRRGNQPQHF